One sample yielded the 27 T cell receptor beta chains listed below, sequenced in a study of shared clonotypes between healthy human individuals. Clones were sequenced by immunoSEQ multiplex PCR, and TCRdb holds only the in-frame ones, with some missing. The sample lists some 1,100,000 clones; around 78% were seen once. The sequencing sample was made of memory CD4+ T cells from PBMCs. Subset described: CD45RA-negative fraction. These receptors originate from a man aged 18-30 years in good health. Some clones in this sample may be carry-over from other donors' samples.

The chain combines TRBV7-2 with TRBJ1-2; TRBD1 agrees at 8 bases. J lost 8 bases, V lost 4 bases, and 6 bases had no gene match. This CDR3 region has 13 residues. Germline values: CDR1 SGHTA, CDR2 FQGNSA. The CDR3 reads CASSSGQERGYTF. CDR3 in DNA: TGTGCCAGCAGCTCGGGACAGGAAAGGGGCTACACCTTC.

The gene calls are TRBV29-1 and TRBJ1-1; D is possibly TRBD1 (5 bases). Trimming removed 6 bases from V and 0 bases from J, with 11 bases in between. Germline V CDR1 and CDR2: SQVTM, ANQGSEA. The length of the CDR3 is 13 residues. The CDR3 nucleotides are TGCAGCGTCAAAGGGGTACTGAACACTGAAGCTTTCTTT. It is translated as CSVKGVLNTEAFF.

This rearrangement joins TRBV6-1 to TRBJ2-1; 8 bases agree with TRBD2. The germline V gene encodes CDR1 MNHNS and CDR2 SASEGT. With 2 bases clipped from V and 4 bases from J, the junction kept 10 bases outside the gene matches. This CDR3 contains 17 residues. The CDR3 nucleotides are TGTGCCAGCAGTGAATCGGGGGCTAGCGGGTGGTACAATGAGCAGTTCTTC. Residues: CASSESGASGWYNEQFF.

This chain uses TRBV23-1 with TRBJ1-2, with 12 positions matching TRBD1. TRBV23-1 is reported as an ORF; its role is uncertain. The CDR3 contains 16 residues. V was clipped by 1 base and J by 5 bases; unmatched bases: 5. CDR3 coding DNA: TGCGCCAGCAGTCAATGGGACAGGGGGCGCGAATATGGCTACACCTTC. This sequence encodes CASSQWDRGREYGYTF.

The chain carries TRBV28 and TRBJ1-4; D uncertain. CDR1 is MDHEN, CDR2 SYDVKM, per germline. The length of the CDR3 is 14 residues. V lost 4 bases to trimming and J lost 6 bases, with 12 bases between them. This CDR3 reads CASSSGATDEKLFF. CDR3 DNA: TGTGCCAGCAGTTCAGGAGCCACGGATGAAAAACTGTTTTTT. Drawing the rest from reference TRBV28 and TRBJ1-4, the complete variable domain is DVKVTQSSRYLVKRTGEKVFLECVQDMDHENMFWYRQDPGLGLRLIYFSYDVKMKEKGDIPEGYSVSREKKERFSLILESASTNQTSMYLCASSSGATDEKLFFGSGTQLSVL.

This sequence joins TRBV30 and TRBJ1-5; TRBD1 might be the D (5 bases). This CDR3 contains 13 residues. Germline loops: CDR1 GTSNPN, CDR2 SVGIG (reference sequence). Between the trimmed V and J ends, which lost 5 bases and 3 bases, there was a span of 11 bases. The CDR3 nucleotides read TGTGCCTGGGCAGACAGTTTCAATCAGCCCCAGCATTTT. Protein product: CAWADSFNQPQHF.

This chain links TRBV4-2 with TRBJ2-7; 7 nucleotides match TRBD2. V lost 1 base, J lost 2 bases, and 5 bases stayed unmatched. Germline V CDR1 and CDR2: LGHNA, YNFKEQ. This CDR3 spans 15 amino acids. The CDR3 nucleotides read TGTGCCAGCAGCCAAGCCCCGCTAGCGGCCTACGAGCAGTACTTC. It codes for CASSQAPLAAYEQYF.

This clone has a single count. The V gene is TRBV11-2, the J gene TRBJ1-3; tentatively, D is TRBD1 (5 bases). The CDR3 spans 15 residues. Germline-derived CDR1 and CDR2 are SGHAT and FQNNGV. Trimming removed 5 bases at V and 4 bases at J, with 15 bases between. The CDR3 DNA is TGTGCCAGCAGCCTTAGCGGGGGAAGGGGAAACACCATATATTTT. This sequence encodes CASSLSGGRGNTIYF.

The rearrangement joins TRBV4-1 to TRBJ1-2; D unclear. Germline CDR1 and CDR2: MGHRA and YSYEKL. The V gene lost 1 base and the J gene lost 4 bases, with 13 bases spanning the gap. The CDR3 has 15 residues. The CDR3 protein is CASSQAWAQTYGYTF. The CDR3 bases are TGCGCCAGCAGCCAAGCGTGGGCCCAGACCTATGGCTACACCTTC.

This chain joins TRBV28 and TRBJ1-6; D unclear. V was cut by 7 bases and J by 5 bases, with 9 bases left in between. The CDR3 length is 13 residues. Germline lookup yields CDR1 MDHEN and CDR2 SYDVKM. CDR3 bases: TGTGCCAGCACGGGGATTAATAATTCACCCCTCCACTTT. This translates into CASTGINNSPLHF. The whole variable domain, remainder taken from reference TRBV28 and TRBJ1-6, is DVKVTQSSRYLVKRTGEKVFLECVQDMDHENMFWYRQDPGLGLRLIYFSYDVKMKEKGDIPEGYSVSREKKERFSLILESASTNQTSMYLCASTGINNSPLHFGNGTRLTVT.

The chain recombines TRBV6-6 with TRBJ2-2; TRBD2 matches 13 bases. The CDR3 is 15 residues long. In germline, CDR1 is MNHNY, CDR2 SVGAGI (reference sequence). V shed 8 bases and J 2 bases; nucleotides not matched to a gene: 2. The DNA for the CDR3 is TGTGCCAGCGGGACTAGCGGGATAAACACCGGGGAGCTGTTTTTT. It is translated as CASGTSGINTGELFF.

This clone has a handful of counts. The V and J genes are TRBV30 and TRBJ1-1, with D unclear. CDR1 and CDR2 from the germline V gene are GTSNPN and SVGIG (reference sequence). Trimming took 6 bases from V and 0 from J, leaving 5 bases between them. This CDR3 has 11 amino acids. DNA of the CDR3: TGTGCCTGCCTCATGAACACTGAAGCTTTCTTT. Translating gives CACLMNTEAFF.

The rearrangement joins TRBV7-6 to TRBJ2-1; no reliable D call. In germline, CDR1 is SGHVS, CDR2 FNYEAQ. CDR3 length equals 14 residues. Trimming pared 2 bases from V and 7 bases from J, leaving 12 bases between. The CDR3 DNA is TGTGCCAGCAGCTTAACTCCCCCCCAGAATGAGCAGTTCTTC. Translated: CASSLTPPQNEQFF. Full variable domain (outside the CDR3, taken from reference TRBV7-6 and TRBJ2-1): GAGVSQSPRYKVTKRGQDVALRCDPISGHVSLYWYRQALGQGPEFLTYFNYEAQQDKSGLPNDRFSAERPEGSISTLTIQRTEQRDSAMYRCASSLTPPQNEQFFGPGTRLTVL.

The genes are TRBV11-1 and TRBJ1-1, with 7 bases lining up with TRBD1. V shed 2 bases, J shed 4 bases, and the junction held 4 bases outside the gene matches. CDR3 length: 14 residues. Germline V gene lookup returns CDR1 SGHAT and CDR2 FQDESV (reference sequence). The CDR3 spells CASSLLQGITEAFF. The CDR3, as DNA: TGTGCCAGCAGCTTATTACAGGGGATCACTGAAGCTTTCTTT. The whole variable domain, remainder taken from reference TRBV11-1 and TRBJ1-1, is EAEVAQSPRYKITEKSQAVAFWCDPISGHATLYWYRQILGQGPELLVQFQDESVVDDSQLPKDRFSAERLKGVDSTLKIQPAELGDSAMYLCASSLLQGITEAFFGQGTRLTVV.

The chain employs TRBV13 and TRBJ1-3; no clear D gene. CDR1 is PRHDT, CDR2 FYEKMQ, per germline (reference sequence). This CDR3 has 15 amino acids. The V gene lost 3 bases and the J gene lost 0 bases, with 9 bases spanning the gap. The CDR3: CASSFKGLSGNTIYF. CDR3 in DNA: TGTGCCAGCAGCTTCAAAGGGCTCTCTGGAAACACCATATATTTT.

The J gene is TRBJ1-5, the V gene TRBV6-1; D is uncertain. Trimming stripped 6 bases from V and 5 bases from J, with 8 bases between. Germline V gives CDR1 MNHNS, CDR2 SASEGT. The CDR3 runs 12 residues. DNA of the CDR3: TGTGCCAGCAGGGAGAGTTATCAGCCCCAGCATTTT. Translation gives CASRESYQPQHF.

This rearrangement joins TRBV15 to TRBJ1-3; D is unresolved. Germline lookup yields CDR1 LNHNV and CDR2 YYDKDF (reference sequence). V dropped 5 bases and J dropped 0 bases, with 8 bases sitting between them. CDR3 size: 14 residues. The CDR3 loop reads CATSPGSSGNTIYF. CDR3 DNA sequence: TGTGCCACCAGCCCGGGCTCCTCTGGAAACACCATATATTTT.

V gene TRBV19 combines with J gene TRBJ2-2, with 13 bases fitting TRBD2. The junction had 10 bases not matched to a gene; V was cut back by 5 bases and J by 4 bases. Germline V gene sequence: CDR1 LNHDA, CDR2 SQIVND (reference sequence). This CDR3 is 18 amino acids long. The chain's CDR3 is CASSQGTSGVPGTGELFF. As DNA, the CDR3 is TGTGCCAGTAGTCAGGGGACTAGCGGGGTGCCGGGCACCGGGGAGCTGTTTTTT.

This chain joins TRBV18 and TRBJ2-7; TRBD2 agrees at 15 bases. The V gene's germline CDR1 is KGHSH and CDR2 LQKENI. CDR3 length equals 16 residues. The V segment lost 6 bases and the J segment 3 bases; nucleotides outside the gene matches: 6. The CDR3 nucleotides are TGTGCCAGCTCTTCCGGGACTAGCGGGAGGATCTACGAGCAGTACTTC. Translation: CASSSGTSGRIYEQYF.

This clone is a singleton in its sample. Other nucleotide sequences in the sample specify the same CDR3. The gene calls are TRBV6-1 and TRBJ1-5, with D hard to call. V was cut by 6 bases and J by 3 bases, with 6 bases left in between. The germline CDR1 and CDR2 sequences are MNHNS and SASEGT. The CDR3 covers 12 residues. The CDR3 nucleotides are TGTGCCAGCAGACAGATCAATCAGCCCCAGCATTTT. Amino acid sequence: CASRQINQPQHF.

This clone was counted between two and nine times. CDR3 DNA sequence: TGTGCCAGCAGGTTCGGACAAGGTCTCGGGTCAAACACCATATATTTT. It translates to CASRFGQGLGSNTIYF. The chain combines TRBV7-2 with TRBJ1-3, with D possibly being TRBD1 (5 bases). The germline gives CDR1 SGHTA, CDR2 FQGNSA. Trimming removed 6 bases from V and 6 bases from J, with 21 bases in between. The CDR3 covers 16 residues.

This rearrangement joins TRBV30 to TRBJ1-2; maybe TRBD1 (6 bases). The CDR3 is made up of 12 amino acids. Trimming pared 4 bases from V and 2 bases from J, leaving 8 bases between. The V gene's germline CDR1 is GTSNPN and CDR2 SVGIG (reference sequence). CDR3 protein: CAWTQGNYGYTF. The CDR3 DNA reads TGTGCCTGGACACAGGGAAACTATGGCTACACCTTC.

This rearrangement joins TRBV5-1 to TRBJ1-2; 8 bases map to TRBD1. V gave up 4 bases and J gave up 7 bases; unmatched junction bases: 3. CDR1 is SGHRS and CDR2 is YFSETQ in the germline V gene. There are 12 residues in the CDR3. The CDR3 DNA reads as TGCGCCAGCAGCCATGGGACAGGTGGCTACACCTTC. Translation: CASSHGTGGYTF.

The CDR3 coding sequence is TGTGCCAGCAGCGATTCACAGGGAGCCCACGAGCAGTACTTC. Amino acids: CASSDSQGAHEQYF. V is TRBV11-2 and J is TRBJ2-7; possibly TRBD1 for D (6 bases). Germline V gene sequence: CDR1 SGHAT, CDR2 FQNNGV. The CDR3 is 14 amino acids. V was cut by 5 bases and J by 5 bases, with 16 bases left in between. Full variable domain (rest looked up from reference TRBV11-2 and TRBJ2-7): EAGVAQSPRYKIIEKRQSVAFWCNPISGHATLYWYQQILGQGPKLLIQFQNNGVVDDSQLPKDRFSAERLKGVDSTLKIQPAKLEDSAVYLCASSDSQGAHEQYFGPGTRLTVT.

This rearrangement joins TRBV30 to TRBJ2-5; no clear D. V was pared by 2 bases and J by 10 bases, with 14 bases between. The CDR3 covers 12 residues. CDR1 is GTSNPN, CDR2 SVGIG, per germline (reference sequence). CDR3 loop: CAWSPLTQFQYF. In DNA, the CDR3 is TGTGCCTGGAGTCCTCTGACCCAATTCCAGTACTTC.

The chain employs TRBV11-3 and TRBJ1-5; TRBD1 might be the D (5 bases). The CDR3 runs 19 residues. V was cut by 1 base and J by 0 bases, with 19 bases left in between. Germline lookup yields CDR1 SGHNT and CDR2 YENEEA. The CDR3 coding sequence is TGTGCCAGCAGCTTAGCGGTAGGGACGGAACCAAATAGCAATCAGCCCCAGCATTTT. Protein: CASSLAVGTEPNSNQPQHF.

The DNA for the CDR3 is TGTGCCAGCAGTTCACCGGGACAGGGACTCAATGAGCAGTTCTTC. It translates to CASSSPGQGLNEQFF. V and J are TRBV28 and TRBJ2-1; TRBD1 agrees at 9 bases. The CDR3 totals 15 residues. Germline values: CDR1 MDHEN, CDR2 SYDVKM. The V segment lost 4 bases and the J segment 6 bases; nucleotides outside the gene matches: 7.